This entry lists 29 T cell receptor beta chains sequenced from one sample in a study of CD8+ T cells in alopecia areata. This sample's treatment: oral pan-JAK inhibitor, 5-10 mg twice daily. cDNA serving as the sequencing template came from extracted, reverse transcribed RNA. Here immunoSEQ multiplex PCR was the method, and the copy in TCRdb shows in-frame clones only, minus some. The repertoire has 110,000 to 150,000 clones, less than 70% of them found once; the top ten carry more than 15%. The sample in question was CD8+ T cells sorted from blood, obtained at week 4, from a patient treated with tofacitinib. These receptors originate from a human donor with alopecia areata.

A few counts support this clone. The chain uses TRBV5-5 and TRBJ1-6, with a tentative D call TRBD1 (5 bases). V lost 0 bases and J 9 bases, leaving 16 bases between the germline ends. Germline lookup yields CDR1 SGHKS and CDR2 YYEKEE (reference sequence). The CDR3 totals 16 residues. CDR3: CASSLDWGDISSPLHF. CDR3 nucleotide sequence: TGTGCCAGCAGCTTGGATTGGGGGGATATCAGTTCACCCCTCCACTTT.

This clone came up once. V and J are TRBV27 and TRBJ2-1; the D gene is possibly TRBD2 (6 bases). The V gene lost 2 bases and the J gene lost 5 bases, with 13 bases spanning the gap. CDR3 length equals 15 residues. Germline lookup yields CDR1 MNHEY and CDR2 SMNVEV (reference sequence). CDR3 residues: CASSLRWRADNEQFF. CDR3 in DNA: TGTGCCAGCAGTTTACGCTGGAGGGCCGACAATGAGCAGTTCTTC.

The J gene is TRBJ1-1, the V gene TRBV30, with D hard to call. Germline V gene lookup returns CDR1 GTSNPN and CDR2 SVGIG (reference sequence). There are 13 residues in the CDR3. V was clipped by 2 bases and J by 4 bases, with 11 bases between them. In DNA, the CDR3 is TGTGCCTGGAGTACGGGGATGGGCACTGAAGCTTTCTTT. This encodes CAWSTGMGTEAFF. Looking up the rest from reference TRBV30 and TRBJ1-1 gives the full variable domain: SQTIHQWPATLVQPVGSPLSLECTVEGTSNPNLYWYRQAAGRGLQLLFYSVGIGQISSEVPQNLSASRPQDRQFILSSKKLLLSDSGFYLCAWSTGMGTEAFFGQGTRLTVV.

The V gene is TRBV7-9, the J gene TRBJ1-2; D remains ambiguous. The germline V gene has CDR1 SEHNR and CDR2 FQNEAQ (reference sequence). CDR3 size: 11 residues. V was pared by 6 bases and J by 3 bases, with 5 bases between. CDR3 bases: TGTGCCAGCAGTGGTGACTATGGCTACACCTTC. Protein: CASSGDYGYTF. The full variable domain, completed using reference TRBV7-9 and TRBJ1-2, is DTGVSQNPRHKITKRGQNVTFRCDPISEHNRLYWYRQTLGQGPEFLTYFQNEAQLEKSRLLSDRFSAERPKGSFSTLEIQRTEQGDSAMYLCASSGDYGYTFGSGTRLTVV.

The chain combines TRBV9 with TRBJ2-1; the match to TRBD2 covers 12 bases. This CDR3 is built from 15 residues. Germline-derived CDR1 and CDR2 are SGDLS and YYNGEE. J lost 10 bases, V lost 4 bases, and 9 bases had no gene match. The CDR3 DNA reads TGTGCCAGCAGCCCCCTAGCGGGGGGGCCTGGGGAGCAGTTCTTC. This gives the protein CASSPLAGGPGEQFF.

The CDR3 sequence: CASSYNQGASYEQYF. The CDR3 DNA sequence: TGTGCCAGCAGTTATAATCAGGGGGCATCCTACGAGCAGTACTTC. The V gene is TRBV6-5, the J gene TRBJ2-7, with 8 nucleotides matching TRBD1. V dropped 3 bases and J dropped 1; count of bases not matched to a gene: 5. The CDR3 is 15 residues long. Germline V lookup: CDR1 MNHEY, CDR2 SVGAGI.

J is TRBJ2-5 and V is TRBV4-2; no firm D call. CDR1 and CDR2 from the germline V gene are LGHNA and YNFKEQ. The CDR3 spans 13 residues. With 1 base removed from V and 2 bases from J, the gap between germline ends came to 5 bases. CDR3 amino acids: CASSQVLQETQYF. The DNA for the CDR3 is TGTGCCAGCAGCCAAGTTCTGCAAGAGACCCAGTACTTC.

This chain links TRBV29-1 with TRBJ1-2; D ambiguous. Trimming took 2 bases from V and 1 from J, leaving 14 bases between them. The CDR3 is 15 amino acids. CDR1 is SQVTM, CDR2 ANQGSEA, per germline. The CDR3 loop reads CSVERASVLNYGYTF. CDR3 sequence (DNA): TGCAGCGTTGAAAGGGCCTCGGTTCTTAACTATGGCTACACCTTC.

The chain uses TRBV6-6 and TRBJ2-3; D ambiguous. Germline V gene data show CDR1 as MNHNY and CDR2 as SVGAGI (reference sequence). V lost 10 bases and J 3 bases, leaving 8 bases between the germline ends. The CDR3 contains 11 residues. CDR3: CATDGTDTQYF. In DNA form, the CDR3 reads TGTGCCACCGACGGTACAGATACGCAGTATTTT.

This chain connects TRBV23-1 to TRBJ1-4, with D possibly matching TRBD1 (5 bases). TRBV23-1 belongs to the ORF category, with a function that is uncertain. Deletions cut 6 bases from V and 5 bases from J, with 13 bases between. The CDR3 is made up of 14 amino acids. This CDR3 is CASRPGRKNEKLFF. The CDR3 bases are TGCGCCAGCAGGCCGGGACGGAAGAATGAAAAACTGTTTTTT.

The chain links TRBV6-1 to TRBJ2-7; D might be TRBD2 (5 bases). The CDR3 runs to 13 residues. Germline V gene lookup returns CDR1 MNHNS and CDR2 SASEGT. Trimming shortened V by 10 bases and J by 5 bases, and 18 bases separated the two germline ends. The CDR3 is CANRLREGDEQYF. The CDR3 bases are TGTGCCAACAGACTCCGGGAAGGCGACGAGCAGTACTTC.

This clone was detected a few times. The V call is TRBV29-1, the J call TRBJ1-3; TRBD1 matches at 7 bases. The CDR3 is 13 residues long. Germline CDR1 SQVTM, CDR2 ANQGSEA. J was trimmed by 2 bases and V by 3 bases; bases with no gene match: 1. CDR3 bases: TGCAGCGTTGATGGACAGGCTGGAAACACCATATATTTT. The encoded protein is CSVDGQAGNTIYF.

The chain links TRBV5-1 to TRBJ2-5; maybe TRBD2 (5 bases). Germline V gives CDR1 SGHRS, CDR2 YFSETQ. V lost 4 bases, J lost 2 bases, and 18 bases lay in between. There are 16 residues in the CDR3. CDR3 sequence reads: CASSLDRDSGQETQYF. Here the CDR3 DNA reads TGCGCCAGCAGCCTAGACCGGGATTCGGGGCAAGAGACCCAGTACTTC.

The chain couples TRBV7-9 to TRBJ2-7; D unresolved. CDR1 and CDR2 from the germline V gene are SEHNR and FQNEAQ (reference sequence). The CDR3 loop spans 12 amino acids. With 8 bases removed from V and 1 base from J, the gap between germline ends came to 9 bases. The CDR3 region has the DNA TGTGCCAGCTCTCACGGATCCTACGAGCAGTACTTC. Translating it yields CASSHGSYEQYF. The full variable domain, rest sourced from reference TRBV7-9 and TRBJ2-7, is DTGVSQNPRHKITKRGQNVTFRCDPISEHNRLYWYRQTLGQGPEFLTYFQNEAQLEKSRLLSDRFSAERPKGSFSTLEIQRTEQGDSAMYLCASSHGSYEQYFGPGTRLTVT.

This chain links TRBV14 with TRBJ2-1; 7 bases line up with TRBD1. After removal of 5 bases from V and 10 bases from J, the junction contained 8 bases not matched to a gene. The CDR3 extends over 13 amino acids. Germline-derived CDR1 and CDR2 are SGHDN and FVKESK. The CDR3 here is CASSKGRGPEQFF. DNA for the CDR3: TGTGCCAGCAGCAAGGGAAGGGGGCCCGAGCAGTTCTTC.

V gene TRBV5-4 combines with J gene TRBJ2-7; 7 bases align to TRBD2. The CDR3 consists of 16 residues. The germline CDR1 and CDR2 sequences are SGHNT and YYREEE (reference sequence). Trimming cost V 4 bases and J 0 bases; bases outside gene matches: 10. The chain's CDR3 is CASSPMGGDASYEQYF. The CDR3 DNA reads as TGTGCCAGCAGCCCCATGGGGGGGGACGCCTCCTACGAGCAGTACTTC.

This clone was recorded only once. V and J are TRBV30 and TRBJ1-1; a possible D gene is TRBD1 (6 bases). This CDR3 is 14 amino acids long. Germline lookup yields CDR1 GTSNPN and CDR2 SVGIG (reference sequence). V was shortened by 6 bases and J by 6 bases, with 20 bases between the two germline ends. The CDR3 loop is CACLTGHLGAEAFF. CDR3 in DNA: TGTGCCTGTCTGACGGGACACTTAGGCGCTGAAGCTTTCTTT. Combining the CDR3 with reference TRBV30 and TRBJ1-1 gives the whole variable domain SQTIHQWPATLVQPVGSPLSLECTVEGTSNPNLYWYRQAAGRGLQLLFYSVGIGQISSEVPQNLSASRPQDRQFILSSKKLLLSDSGFYLCACLTGHLGAEAFFGQGTRLTVV.

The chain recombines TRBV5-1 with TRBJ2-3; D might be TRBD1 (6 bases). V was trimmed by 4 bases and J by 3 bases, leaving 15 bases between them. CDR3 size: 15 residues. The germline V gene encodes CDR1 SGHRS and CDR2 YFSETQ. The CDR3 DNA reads TGCGCCAGCAGCCCGTTGACAGGAAGAACAGATACGCAGTATTTT. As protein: CASSPLTGRTDTQYF. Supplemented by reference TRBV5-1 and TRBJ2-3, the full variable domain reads KAGVTQTPRYLIKTRGQQVTLSCSPISGHRSVSWYQQTPGQGLQFLFEYFSETQRNKGNFPGRFSGRQFSNSRSEMNVSTLELGDSALYLCASSPLTGRTDTQYFGPGTRLTVL.

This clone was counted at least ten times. The CDR3 loop reads CASSFVAASTDTQYF. In DNA form, the CDR3 reads TGTGCCAGCAGTTTTGTGGCAGCTAGCACAGATACGCAGTATTTT. The chain uses TRBV6-5 and TRBJ2-3; D is unresolved. The CDR3 has 15 residues. Germline CDR1 reads MNHEY; CDR2 reads SVGAGI. V gave up 4 bases and J gave up 0 bases, with 11 bases separating them.

The CDR3 sequence is CASSLGVKQYF. The DNA of the CDR3 is TGTGCCAGCAGCTTAGGGGTCAAGCAGTATTTT. V gene TRBV7-9 combines with J gene TRBJ2-3; D remains unclear. This CDR3 spans 11 amino acids. Germline CDR1 and CDR2: SEHNR and FQNEAQ (reference sequence). The V and J ends lost 1 base and 11 bases respectively, with 7 bases between them.

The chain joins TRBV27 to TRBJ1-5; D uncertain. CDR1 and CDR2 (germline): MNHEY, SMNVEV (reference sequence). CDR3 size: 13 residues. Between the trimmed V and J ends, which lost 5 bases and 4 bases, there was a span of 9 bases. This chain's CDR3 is CASSPRPNQPQHF. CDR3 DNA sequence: TGTGCCAGCAGTCCCCGGCCGAATCAGCCCCAGCATTTT.

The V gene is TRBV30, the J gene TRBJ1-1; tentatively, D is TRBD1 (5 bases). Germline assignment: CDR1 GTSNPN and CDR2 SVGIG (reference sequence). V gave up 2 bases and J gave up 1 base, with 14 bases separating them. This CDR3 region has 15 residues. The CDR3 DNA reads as TGTGCCTGGAGTCCCCTCAGGGTTGGGAACACTGAAGCTTTCTTT. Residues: CAWSPLRVGNTEAFF.

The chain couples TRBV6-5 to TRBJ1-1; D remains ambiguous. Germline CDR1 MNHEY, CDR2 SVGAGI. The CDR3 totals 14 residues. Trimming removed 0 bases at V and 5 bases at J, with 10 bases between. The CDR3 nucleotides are TGTGCCAGCAGTTACTCAGTACAAGGGACTGAAGCTTTCTTT. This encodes CASSYSVQGTEAFF.

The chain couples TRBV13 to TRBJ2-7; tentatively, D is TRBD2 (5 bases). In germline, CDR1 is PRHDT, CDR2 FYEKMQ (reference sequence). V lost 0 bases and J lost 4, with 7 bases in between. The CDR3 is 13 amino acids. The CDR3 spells CASSLGRRYEQYF. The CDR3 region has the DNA TGTGCCAGCAGCTTAGGCAGGAGGTACGAGCAGTACTTC. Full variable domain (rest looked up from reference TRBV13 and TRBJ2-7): AAGVIQSPRHLIKEKRETATLKCYPIPRHDTVYWYQQGPGQDPQFLISFYEKMQSDKGSIPDRFSAQQFSDYHSELNMSSLELGDSALYFCASSLGRRYEQYFGPGTRLTVT.

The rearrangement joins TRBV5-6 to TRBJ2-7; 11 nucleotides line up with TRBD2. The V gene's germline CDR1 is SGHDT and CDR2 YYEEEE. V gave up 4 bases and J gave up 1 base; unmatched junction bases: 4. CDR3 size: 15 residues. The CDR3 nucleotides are TGTGCCAGCAGCACCGGACTAGCGGGTTCCTACGAGCAGTACTTC. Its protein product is CASSTGLAGSYEQYF. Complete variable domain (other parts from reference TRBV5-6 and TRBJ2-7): DAGVTQSPTHLIKTRGQQVTLRCSPKSGHDTVSWYQQALGQGPQFIFQYYEEEERQRGNFPDRFSGHQFPNYSSELNVNALLLGDSALYLCASSTGLAGSYEQYFGPGTRLTVT.

This chain's CDR3 is CAISESGVNYGYTF. The CDR3 nucleotides read TGTGCCATCAGTGAATCCGGGGTGAACTATGGCTACACCTTC. The chain recombines TRBV10-3 with TRBJ1-2; no reliable D call. The germline V and J ends were trimmed by 3 bases and 2 bases, with 10 bases remaining between them. CDR3 length: 14 residues. Germline CDR1 reads ENHRY; CDR2 reads SYGVKD.

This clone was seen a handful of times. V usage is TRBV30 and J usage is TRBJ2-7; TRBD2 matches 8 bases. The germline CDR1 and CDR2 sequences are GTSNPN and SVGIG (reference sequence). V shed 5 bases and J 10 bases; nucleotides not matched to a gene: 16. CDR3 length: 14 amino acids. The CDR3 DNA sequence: TGTGCCTGGGGGACCCCGGGACCGCGGGGGGAACAGTACTTC. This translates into CAWGTPGPRGEQYF.

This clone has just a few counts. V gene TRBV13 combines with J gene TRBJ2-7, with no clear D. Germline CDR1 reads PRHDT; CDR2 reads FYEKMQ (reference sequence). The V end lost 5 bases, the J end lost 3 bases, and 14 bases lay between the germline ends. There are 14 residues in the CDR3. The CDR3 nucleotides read TGTGCCAGCAGCCTGTCCCCGAGTGACTACGAGCAGTACTTC. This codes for CASSLSPSDYEQYF.

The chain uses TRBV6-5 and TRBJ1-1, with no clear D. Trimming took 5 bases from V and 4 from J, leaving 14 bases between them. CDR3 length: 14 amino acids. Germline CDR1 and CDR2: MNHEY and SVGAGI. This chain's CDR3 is CASSPTVHATEAFF. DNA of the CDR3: TGTGCCAGCAGTCCAACAGTACATGCCACTGAAGCTTTCTTT.